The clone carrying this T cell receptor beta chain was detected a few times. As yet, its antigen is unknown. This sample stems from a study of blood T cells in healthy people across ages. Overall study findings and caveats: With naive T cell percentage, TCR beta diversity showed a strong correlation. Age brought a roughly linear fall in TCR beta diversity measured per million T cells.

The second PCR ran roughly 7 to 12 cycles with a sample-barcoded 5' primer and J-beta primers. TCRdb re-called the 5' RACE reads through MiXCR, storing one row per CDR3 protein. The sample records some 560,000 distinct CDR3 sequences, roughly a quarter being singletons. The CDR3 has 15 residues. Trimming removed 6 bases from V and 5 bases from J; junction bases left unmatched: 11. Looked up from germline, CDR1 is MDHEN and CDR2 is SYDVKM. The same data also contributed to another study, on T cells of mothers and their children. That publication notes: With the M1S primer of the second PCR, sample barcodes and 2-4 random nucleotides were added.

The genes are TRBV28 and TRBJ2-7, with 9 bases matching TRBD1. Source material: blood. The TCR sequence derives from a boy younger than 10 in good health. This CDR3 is CASSPLDRGPHEQYF. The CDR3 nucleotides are TGTGCCAGCAGCCCACTGGACAGGGGACCACACGAGCAGTACTTC.